This TCR beta chain was recovered during a study of CD8 T cells in Susac syndrome. It was with random hexamers that 0.5 to 1 ug RNA was reverse transcribed. Amplification of TCR beta CDR3 by immunoSEQ multiplex PCR spanned 54 Vbeta and 13 Jbeta. TCRdb re-analysed the immunoSEQ multiplex PCR reads in MiXCR, keeping a single row per CDR3 protein. The sample has 200,000 to 300,000 distinct CDR3 sequences; around 93% are singletons. Germline lookup yields CDR1 SGHTA and CDR2 FQGNSA. V was clipped by 1 base and J by 8 bases, with 14 bases between them. The CDR3 consists of 14 residues. The rearrangement links TRBV7-2 to TRBJ1-1, with D possibly TRBD1 on 5 matching bases. The receptor was derived from a human donor with multiple sclerosis. The sequenced sample was CD4+ T cells from PBMCs. The CDR3 protein is CASSLVRQGKEAFF. CDR3 in DNA: TGTGCCAGCAGCTTAGTGCGCCAGGGTAAAGAAGCTTTCTTT.